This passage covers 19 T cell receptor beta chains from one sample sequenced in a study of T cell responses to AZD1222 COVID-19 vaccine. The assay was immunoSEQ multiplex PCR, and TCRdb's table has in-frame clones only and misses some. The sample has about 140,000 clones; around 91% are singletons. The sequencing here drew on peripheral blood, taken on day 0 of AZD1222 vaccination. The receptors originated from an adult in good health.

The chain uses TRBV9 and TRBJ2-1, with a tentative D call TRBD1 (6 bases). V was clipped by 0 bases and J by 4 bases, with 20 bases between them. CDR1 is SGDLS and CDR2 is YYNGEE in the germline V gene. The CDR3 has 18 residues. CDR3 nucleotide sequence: TGTGCCAGCAGCGTAGATGTCAGAGGGGGTGAAGGGTACAATGAGCAGTTCTTC. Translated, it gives CASSVDVRGGEGYNEQFF. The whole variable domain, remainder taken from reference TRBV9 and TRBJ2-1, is DSGVTQTPKHLITATGQRVTLRCSPRSGDLSVYWYQQSLDQGLQFLIQYYNGEERAKGNILERFSAQQFPDLHSELNLSSLELGDSALYFCASSVDVRGGEGYNEQFFGPGTRLTVL.

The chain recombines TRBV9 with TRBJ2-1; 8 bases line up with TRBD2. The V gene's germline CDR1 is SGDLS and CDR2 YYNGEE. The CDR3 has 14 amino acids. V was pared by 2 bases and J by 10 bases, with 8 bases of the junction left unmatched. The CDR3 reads CASSVSGSGSEQFF. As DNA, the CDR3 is TGTGCCAGCAGCGTGAGCGGGAGCGGAAGCGAGCAGTTCTTC.

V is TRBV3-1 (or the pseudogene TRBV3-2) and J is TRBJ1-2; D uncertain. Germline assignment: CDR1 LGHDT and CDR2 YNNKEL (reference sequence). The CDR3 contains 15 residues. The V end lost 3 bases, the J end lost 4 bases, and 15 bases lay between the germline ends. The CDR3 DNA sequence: TGTGCCAGCAGCCACGGACCGCAACCGTTCTATGGCTACACCTTC. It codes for CASSHGPQPFYGYTF.

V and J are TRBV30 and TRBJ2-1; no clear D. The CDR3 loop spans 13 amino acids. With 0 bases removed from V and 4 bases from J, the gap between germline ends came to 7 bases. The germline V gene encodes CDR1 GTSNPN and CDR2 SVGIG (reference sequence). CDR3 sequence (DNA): TGTGCCTGGAGTGTATTAGCATACAATGAGCAGTTCTTC. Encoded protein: CAWSVLAYNEQFF.

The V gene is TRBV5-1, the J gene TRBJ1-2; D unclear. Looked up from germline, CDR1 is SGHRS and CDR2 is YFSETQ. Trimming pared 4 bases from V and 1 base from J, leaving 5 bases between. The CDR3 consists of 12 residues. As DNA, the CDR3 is TGCGCCAGCAGCCTGAATAACTATGGCTACACCTTC. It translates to CASSLNNYGYTF.

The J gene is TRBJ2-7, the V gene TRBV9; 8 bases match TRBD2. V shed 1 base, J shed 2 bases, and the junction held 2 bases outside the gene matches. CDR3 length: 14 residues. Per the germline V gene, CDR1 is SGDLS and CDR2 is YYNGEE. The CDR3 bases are TGTGCCAGCAGCGTATCGGGAGGGCCCTACGAGCAGTACTTC. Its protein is CASSVSGGPYEQYF.

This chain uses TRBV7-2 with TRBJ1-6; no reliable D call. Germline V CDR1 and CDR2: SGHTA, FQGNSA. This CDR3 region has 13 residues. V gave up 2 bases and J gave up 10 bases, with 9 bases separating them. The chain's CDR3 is CASSLNVASPLHF. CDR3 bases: TGTGCCAGCAGCTTAAACGTTGCCTCACCCCTCCACTTT.

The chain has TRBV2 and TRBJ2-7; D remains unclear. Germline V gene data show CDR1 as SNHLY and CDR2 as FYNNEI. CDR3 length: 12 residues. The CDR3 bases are TGTGCCAGCAGTGCCAACCCGGGTCCGAAAGTGGTC. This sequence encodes CASSANPGPKVV.

CDR3 protein: CASSLAQGQGAYSPLHF. CDR3 sequence (DNA): TGCGCCAGCAGCTTGGCTCAGGGACAGGGGGCATACTCACCCCTCCACTTT. The rearrangement uses TRBV5-1 and TRBJ1-6, with TRBD1 matching over 12 bases. V shed 0 bases and J 10 bases; nucleotides not matched to a gene: 8. The CDR3 is 17 residues long. Germline-derived CDR1 and CDR2 are SGHRS and YFSETQ.

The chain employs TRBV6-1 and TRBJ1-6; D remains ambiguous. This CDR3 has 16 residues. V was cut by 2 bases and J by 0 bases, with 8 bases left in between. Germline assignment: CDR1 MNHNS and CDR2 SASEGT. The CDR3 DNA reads TGTGCCAGCAGTGAATATTTGAGCTCCTATAATTCACCCCTCCACTTT. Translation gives CASSEYLSSYNSPLHF.

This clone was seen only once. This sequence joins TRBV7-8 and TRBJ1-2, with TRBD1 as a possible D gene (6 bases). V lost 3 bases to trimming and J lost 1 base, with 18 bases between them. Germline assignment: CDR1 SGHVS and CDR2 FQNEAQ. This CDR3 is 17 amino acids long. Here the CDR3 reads CASSFNSRQAFNYGYTF. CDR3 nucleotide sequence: TGTGCCAGCAGCTTTAATAGTCGACAGGCCTTTAACTATGGCTACACCTTC.

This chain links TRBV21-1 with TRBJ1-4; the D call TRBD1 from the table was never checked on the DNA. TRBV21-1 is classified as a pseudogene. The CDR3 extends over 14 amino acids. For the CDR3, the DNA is TGTGCCAGCAGCACCCCAGGGGAGAGAGAAAAACTGTTTTTT. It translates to CASSTPGEREKLFF.

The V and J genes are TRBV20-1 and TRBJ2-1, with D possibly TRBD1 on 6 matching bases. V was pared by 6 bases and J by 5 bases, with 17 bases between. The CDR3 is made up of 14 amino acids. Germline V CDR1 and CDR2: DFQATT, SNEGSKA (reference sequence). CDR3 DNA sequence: TGCAGTGCGAGTGAAGAGGGGGTAAACAATGAGCAGTTCTTC. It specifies CSASEEGVNNEQFF.

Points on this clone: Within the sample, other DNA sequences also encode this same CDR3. The CDR3 region has the DNA TGTGCCAGCAGCTTGGGATTTTATGGCTACACCTTC. Encoded protein: CASSLGFYGYTF. This chain connects TRBV5-6 to TRBJ1-2; D gene ambiguous. The V and J ends lost 0 bases and 5 bases respectively, with 5 bases between them. The germline CDR1 and CDR2 sequences are SGHDT and YYEEEE. CDR3 length: 12 residues.

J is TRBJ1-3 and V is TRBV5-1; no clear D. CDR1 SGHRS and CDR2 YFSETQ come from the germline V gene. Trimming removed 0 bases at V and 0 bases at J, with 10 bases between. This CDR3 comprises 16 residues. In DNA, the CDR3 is TGCGCCAGCAGCTTGGAGGCGGACCGCTCTGGAAACACCATATATTTT. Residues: CASSLEADRSGNTIYF.

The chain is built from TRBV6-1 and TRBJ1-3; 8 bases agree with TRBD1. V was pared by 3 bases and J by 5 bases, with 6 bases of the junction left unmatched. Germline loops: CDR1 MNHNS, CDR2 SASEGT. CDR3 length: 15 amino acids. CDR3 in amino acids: CASSDDRGTRNTIYF. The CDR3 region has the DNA TGTGCCAGCAGTGACGACAGGGGCACACGAAACACCATATATTTT.

The CDR3 DNA reads as TGTGCCGCGGCAGGTACCCGGGGGATACAGTATTTT. Translated: CAAAGTRGIQYF. The gene calls are TRBV7-9 and TRBJ2-3, with D possibly matching TRBD2 (6 bases). Germline V lookup: CDR1 SEHNR, CDR2 FQNEAQ (reference sequence). This CDR3 is 12 amino acids long. The V end was cut by 11 bases, the J end by 12 bases, with 21 bases between.

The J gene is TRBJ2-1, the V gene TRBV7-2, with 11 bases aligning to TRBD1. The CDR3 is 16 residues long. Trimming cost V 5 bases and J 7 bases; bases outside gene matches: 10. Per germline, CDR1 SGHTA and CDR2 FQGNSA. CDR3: CASSTPAGTGGNEQFF. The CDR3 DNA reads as TGTGCCAGCAGCACCCCCGCCGGGACAGGGGGGAATGAGCAGTTCTTC.

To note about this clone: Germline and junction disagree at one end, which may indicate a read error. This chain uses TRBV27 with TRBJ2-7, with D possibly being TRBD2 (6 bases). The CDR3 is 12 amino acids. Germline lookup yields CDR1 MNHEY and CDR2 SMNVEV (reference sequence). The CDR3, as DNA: TGTGCCAGCAGTACCCGCGGGGACCAAGCCCTCTTC. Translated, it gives CASSTRGDQALF.